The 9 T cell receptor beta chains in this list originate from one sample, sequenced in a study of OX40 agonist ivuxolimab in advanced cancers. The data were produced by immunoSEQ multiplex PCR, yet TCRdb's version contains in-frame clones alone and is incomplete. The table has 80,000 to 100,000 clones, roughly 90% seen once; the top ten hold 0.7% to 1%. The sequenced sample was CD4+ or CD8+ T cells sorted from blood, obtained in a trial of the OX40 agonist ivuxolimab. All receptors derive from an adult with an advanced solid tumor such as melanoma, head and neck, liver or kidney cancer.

The CDR3 loop reads CASSTDGYQPQHF. The CDR3 nucleotides read TGCGCCAGCAGCACCGACGGTTATCAGCCCCAGCATTTT. The chain employs TRBV5-1 and TRBJ1-5, with no clear D. The CDR3 extends over 13 amino acids. Trimming cost V 4 bases and J 5 bases, with 10 bases left between them. The germline gives CDR1 SGHRS, CDR2 YFSETQ. Combining the CDR3 with reference TRBV5-1 and TRBJ1-5 gives the whole variable domain KAGVTQTPRYLIKTRGQQVTLSCSPISGHRSVSWYQQTPGQGLQFLFEYFSETQRNKGNFPGRFSGRQFSNSRSEMNVSTLELGDSALYLCASSTDGYQPQHFGDGTRLSIL.

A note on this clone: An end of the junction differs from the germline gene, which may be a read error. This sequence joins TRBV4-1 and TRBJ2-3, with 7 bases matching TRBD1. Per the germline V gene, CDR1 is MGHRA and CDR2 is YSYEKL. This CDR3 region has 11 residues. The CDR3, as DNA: TGCGCCAGCAGCCAAGGGCTAGACAGGGACTTT. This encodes CASSQGLDRDF.

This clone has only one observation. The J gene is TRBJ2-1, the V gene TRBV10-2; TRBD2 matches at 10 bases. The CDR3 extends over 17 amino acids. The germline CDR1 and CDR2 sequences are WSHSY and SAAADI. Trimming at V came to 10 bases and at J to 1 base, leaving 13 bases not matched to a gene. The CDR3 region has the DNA TGCGCCACAGCGGTGGCTAGCGGGGGTTCGTCCTACAATGAGCAGTTCTTC. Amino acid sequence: CATAVASGGSSYNEQFF.

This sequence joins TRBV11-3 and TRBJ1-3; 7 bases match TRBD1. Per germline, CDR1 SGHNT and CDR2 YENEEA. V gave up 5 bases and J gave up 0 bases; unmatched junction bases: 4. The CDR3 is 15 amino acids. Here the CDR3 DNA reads TGTGCCAGCAGCACAGGGGCACACTCTGGAAACACCATATATTTT. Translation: CASSTGAHSGNTIYF.

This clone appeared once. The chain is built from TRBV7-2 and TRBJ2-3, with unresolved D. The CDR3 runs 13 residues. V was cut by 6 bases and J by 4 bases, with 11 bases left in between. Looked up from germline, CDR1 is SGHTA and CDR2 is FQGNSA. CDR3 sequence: CASSYLGSDTQYF. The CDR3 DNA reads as TGTGCCAGCAGTTATCTAGGGTCAGATACGCAGTATTTT.

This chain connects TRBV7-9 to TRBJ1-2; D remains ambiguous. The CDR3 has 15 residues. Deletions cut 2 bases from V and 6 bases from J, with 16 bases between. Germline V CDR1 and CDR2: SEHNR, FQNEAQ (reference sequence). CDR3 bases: TGTGCCAGCAGCTTATCCCCGGGAGGAGCGGATGGCTACACCTTC. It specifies CASSLSPGGADGYTF.

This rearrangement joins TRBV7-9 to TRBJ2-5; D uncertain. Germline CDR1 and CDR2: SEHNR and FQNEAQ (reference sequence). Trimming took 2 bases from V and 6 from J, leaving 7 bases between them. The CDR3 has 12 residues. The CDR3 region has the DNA TGTGCCAGCAGCTTAACCCTCCAGACCCAGTACTTC. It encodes CASSLTLQTQYF.

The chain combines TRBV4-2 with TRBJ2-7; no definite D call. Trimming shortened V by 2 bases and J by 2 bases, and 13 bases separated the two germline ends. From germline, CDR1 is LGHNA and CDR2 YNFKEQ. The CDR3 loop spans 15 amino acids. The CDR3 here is CASSQQPYPAYEQYF. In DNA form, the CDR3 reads TGTGCCAGCAGCCAACAGCCCTATCCAGCCTACGAGCAGTACTTC.

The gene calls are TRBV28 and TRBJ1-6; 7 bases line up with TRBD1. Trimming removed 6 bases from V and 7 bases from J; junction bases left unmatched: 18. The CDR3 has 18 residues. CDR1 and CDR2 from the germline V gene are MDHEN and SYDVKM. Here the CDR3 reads CASRPRFPSGTVNSPLHF. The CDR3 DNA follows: TGTGCCAGCAGGCCCCGTTTCCCTTCAGGGACAGTCAATTCACCCCTCCACTTT.